These T cell receptor beta chains were read from a single sample in a study of blood T cells in healthy people across ages. TCRdb passed the 5' RACE reads through MiXCR, listing each CDR3 protein once. In the table there are 1.5 million to 2 million distinct CDR3 sequences, 30% to 35% of which are singletons. Sequencing input: blood. These receptors all stem from a woman aged 25 to 39 in good health. Both conserved end residues are trimmed from each CDR3. Fields, in order: V gene, J gene, CDR3 protein.

TRBV13	TRBJ2-7	ASSPKGFSFEQY
TRBV9	TRBJ1-5	ASSPHGTGTNQPQH
TRBV28	TRBJ2-7	ASSWQLGREQY
TRBV7-9	TRBJ2-1	ASSKDRGQF
TRBV11-2	TRBJ1-6	ASSLDRGSLGSPLH
TRBV10-3	TRBJ2-7	AISEPATDGEQY
TRBV30	TRBJ1-2	AWSTYREGIYGYT
TRBV21-1	TRBJ1-1	ASTKNNAGRNAEAF
TRBV7-9	TRBJ1-5	ASSYADRGLQPQH
TRBV27	TRBJ2-2	ASSLSADGRTANTGELF
TRBV28	TRBJ2-7	ASSPDRGGGYEQY
TRBV20-1	TRBJ2-2	SAIRTGENTGELF
TRBV7-9	TRBJ2-1	ASSLAENLNEQF
TRBV27	TRBJ2-7	ASSLLPPVGNSYEQY
TRBV7-8	TRBJ2-1	ASSTRTSGGEQF